The 28 T cell receptor beta chains below all came from one sample that was sequenced in a study of T cell responses to AZD1222 COVID-19 vaccine. Only in-frame clones appear in the TCRdb table, and some are missing; sequencing was by immunoSEQ multiplex PCR. The repertoire holds fewer than 150,000 clones, with 87% as singletons. Sequencing used peripheral blood, obtained on day 0 of AZD1222 vaccination. All receptors derive from an adult in good health.

The chain links TRBV10-3 to TRBJ1-1, with D maybe TRBD1 (5 bases). This CDR3 region has 16 residues. Per the germline V gene, CDR1 is ENHRY and CDR2 is SYGVKD. Trimming shortened V by 4 bases and J by 0 bases, and 15 bases separated the two germline ends. The CDR3 bases are TGTGCCATCAGTGCTAGGGGATTAAGTATGAACACTGAAGCTTTCTTT. Its translation is CAISARGLSMNTEAFF.

This chain joins TRBV25-1 and TRBJ1-6; TRBD1 matches at 7 bases. Germline V gene data show CDR1 as MGHDK and CDR2 as SYGVNS. This CDR3 region has 13 residues. The junction had 6 bases not matched to a gene; V was cut back by 9 bases and J by 7 bases. In nucleotides, the CDR3 is TGTGCCAGTACCCGACAGGGAAATTCACCCCTCCACTTT. This translates into CASTRQGNSPLHF.

The chain links TRBV7-2 to TRBJ2-5; 16 nucleotides line up with TRBD2. Losses at the gene ends were 6 bases for V and 6 bases for J; bases not matched to a gene: 10. Germline-derived CDR1 and CDR2 are SGHTA and FQGNSA. The CDR3 spans 17 residues. For the CDR3, the DNA is TGTGCCAGCAGTACCTCCGGGACTAGCGGGGGGGCGAAGACCCAGTACTTC. Translation gives CASSTSGTSGGAKTQYF.

This clone was seen just once. This chain links TRBV5-1 with TRBJ1-1, with no clear D. The CDR3 loop spans 15 amino acids. The germline V and J ends were trimmed by 0 bases and 4 bases, with 13 bases remaining between them. CDR1 is SGHRS and CDR2 is YFSETQ in the germline V gene. The CDR3 DNA sequence: TGCGCCAGCAGCTTGGGGCAGATGGTAAGCACTGAAGCTTTCTTT. Residues: CASSLGQMVSTEAFF.

This chain uses TRBV5-8 with TRBJ2-2, with unresolved D. The CDR3 runs 13 residues. Germline-derived CDR1 and CDR2 are SGHTS and YDEGEE. Trimming pared 3 bases from V and 6 bases from J, leaving 9 bases between. This CDR3 is CASSSRLSGELFF. The CDR3 nucleotides are TGTGCCAGCAGCTCCCGTTTGTCCGGGGAGCTGTTTTTT.

The rearrangement uses TRBV12-3 or TRBV12-4 and TRBJ2-2; possibly TRBD2 for D (5 bases). The CDR3 is made up of 13 amino acids. V shed 1 base and J shed 7 bases, with 7 bases lying between them. The CDR3 sequence: CASSLGGVGELFF. Here the CDR3 DNA reads TGTGCCAGCAGTTTAGGGGGAGTCGGGGAGCTGTTTTTT.

The chain is built from TRBV19 and TRBJ1-5, with D uncertain. The CDR3 loop spans 14 amino acids. The germline CDR1 and CDR2 sequences are LNHDA and SQIVND (reference sequence). Deletions cut 6 bases from V and 4 bases from J, with 13 bases between. The CDR3 protein is CASSYILDNQPQHF. CDR3 nucleotides: TGTGCCAGTAGCTATATTCTAGATAATCAGCCCCAGCATTTT.

The V and J genes are TRBV6-5 and TRBJ2-3; 11 bases fit TRBD2. In germline, CDR1 is MNHEY, CDR2 SVGAGI. Unmatched junction bases numbered 5, after V lost 4 bases and J lost 5 bases. The CDR3 is made up of 15 amino acids. For the CDR3, the DNA is TGTGCCAGCAGTTCCCTAGCGGGGGGAGGAGATACGCAGTATTTT. Amino acid sequence: CASSSLAGGGDTQYF.

The J gene is TRBJ2-3, the V gene TRBV10-2, with TRBD2 matching over 7 bases. The V gene end was trimmed by 8 bases and the J gene end by 5 bases; junction bases not matched to a gene: 10. CDR3 size: 14 residues. Germline V gene lookup returns CDR1 WSHSY and CDR2 SAAADI. The CDR3 reads CASVAAGERDTQYF. CDR3 DNA sequence: TGCGCCAGCGTAGCGGCGGGGGAGAGAGATACGCAGTATTTT.

This sequence joins TRBV9 and TRBJ2-6, with 8 positions matching TRBD1. This CDR3 contains 17 residues. J was trimmed by 0 bases and V by 3 bases; bases with no gene match: 5. In germline, CDR1 is SGDLS, CDR2 YYNGEE. CDR3 in amino acids: CASSARDRSSGANVLTF. In DNA form, the CDR3 reads TGTGCCAGCAGCGCTCGGGACAGGTCCTCTGGGGCCAACGTCCTGACTTTC.

V gene TRBV3-1 (or the pseudogene TRBV3-2) combines with J gene TRBJ1-1, with TRBD1 matching over 11 bases. Germline V gives CDR1 LGHDT, CDR2 YNNKEL (reference sequence). This CDR3 comprises 19 residues. J was trimmed by 2 bases and V by 7 bases; bases with no gene match: 18. In DNA, the CDR3 is TGTGCCAGCACCCTAGGGACAGGGGGTTCTCAGATACTCAACACTGAAGCTTTCTTT. Protein product: CASTLGTGGSQILNTEAFF.

This sequence joins TRBV2 and TRBJ1-4, with TRBD1 identical over 8 bases. The V and J ends lost 6 bases and 10 bases, in that order; junction bases with no gene match: 10. This CDR3 comprises 14 residues. Germline CDR1 reads SNHLY; CDR2 reads FYNNEI. CDR3 region: CASRSVRGRLKLFF. DNA of the CDR3: TGTGCCAGCAGATCGGTCAGGGGGCGGTTAAAACTGTTTTTT.

The chain joins TRBV5-1 to TRBJ2-7; D might be TRBD1 or TRBD2, each matching 5 bases. The CDR3 runs 15 residues. V lost 5 bases, J lost 3 bases, and 18 bases lay in between. The germline CDR1 and CDR2 sequences are SGHRS and YFSETQ. For the CDR3, the DNA is TGCGCCAGCAGAACCCGGGACGTTACTAACTACGAGCAGTACTTC. Amino acids: CASRTRDVTNYEQYF.

The chain is built from TRBV4-2 and TRBJ2-5; a possible D gene is TRBD2 (6 bases). V dropped 1 base and J dropped 3 bases, with 18 bases sitting between them. CDR3 length: 17 amino acids. Germline V gives CDR1 LGHNA, CDR2 YNFKEQ. CDR3 loop: CASSQVGGGLGKETQYF. Here the CDR3 DNA reads TGTGCCAGCAGCCAAGTGGGAGGAGGGTTAGGGAAAGAGACCCAGTACTTC.

V gene TRBV3-1 (or the pseudogene TRBV3-2) combines with J gene TRBJ2-7; D perhaps matches TRBD1 (6 bases). Per germline, CDR1 LGHDT and CDR2 YNNKEL (reference sequence). The CDR3 has 13 residues. The V gene lost 1 base and the J gene lost 12 bases, with 16 bases spanning the gap. CDR3 sequence (DNA): TGTGCCAGCAGCCAAGGCCGGGACAATAGCATGTACTTC. This translates into CASSQGRDNSMYF.

V and J are TRBV6-2 or TRBV6-3 and TRBJ1-6; no definite D call. This CDR3 comprises 14 residues. CDR1 MNHEY and CDR2 SVGEGT come from the germline V gene. Trimming took off 2 bases at V and 10 bases at J, with 12 bases between the two ends. CDR3 sequence (DNA): TGTGCCAGCAGTTACCCCGCGATGAGGTCACCCCTCCACTTT. Amino acid sequence: CASSYPAMRSPLHF.

The sample holds a few counts of this clone. The CDR3 coding sequence is TGTGCCAGCAGCAAACAGGGGCTCCCTGAAGCTTTCTTT. The encoded protein is CASSKQGLPEAFF. This chain connects TRBV4-2 to TRBJ1-1; 7 nucleotides match TRBD1. The CDR3 contains 13 residues. CDR1 is LGHNA and CDR2 is YNFKEQ in the germline V gene. The V segment lost 5 bases and the J segment 6 bases; nucleotides outside the gene matches: 6.

V is TRBV29-1 and J is TRBJ1-1, with TRBD1 matching over 9 bases. CDR1 SQVTM and CDR2 ANQGSEA come from the germline V gene. Unmatched junction bases numbered 10, after V lost 6 bases and J lost 5 bases. The length of the CDR3 is 14 residues. The CDR3 spells CSVAPGQGRTEAFF. The CDR3 DNA reads TGCAGCGTAGCTCCGGGACAGGGACGAACTGAAGCTTTCTTT.

V gene TRBV7-2 combines with J gene TRBJ2-7, with 9 bases identical to TRBD1. This CDR3 spans 14 amino acids. CDR1 and CDR2 (germline): SGHTA, FQGNSA. V lost 2 bases to trimming and J lost 5 bases; unmatched junction nucleotides: 4. The CDR3 protein is CASSLRTGVHEQYF. Here the CDR3 DNA reads TGTGCCAGCAGCTTAAGGACAGGGGTCCACGAGCAGTACTTC.

The gene calls are TRBV14 and TRBJ2-2; D is possibly TRBD1 (5 bases). V was cut by 2 bases and J by 4 bases, with 11 bases left in between. The CDR3 runs 15 residues. Germline assignment: CDR1 SGHDN and CDR2 FVKESK. The CDR3 protein is CASSQLQGSTGELFF. Written as DNA, the CDR3 is TGTGCCAGCAGCCAACTGCAGGGCAGCACCGGGGAGCTGTTTTTT.

V is TRBV5-1 and J is TRBJ2-7, with no clear D. From germline, CDR1 is SGHRS and CDR2 YFSETQ. The CDR3 is 14 residues long. Trimming pared 0 bases from V and 0 bases from J, leaving 7 bases between. CDR3: CASSLDPSSYEQYF. The CDR3 region has the DNA TGCGCCAGCAGCTTGGATCCGAGCTCCTACGAGCAGTACTTC.

CDR3 in DNA: TGTGCCAGCAGCTCACAACAGGGTAACTATGGCTACACCTTC. Translating it yields CASSSQQGNYGYTF. The chain employs TRBV7-9 and TRBJ1-2; D is possibly TRBD1 (6 bases). V gave up 4 bases and J gave up 1 base, with 10 bases separating them. Germline V gene data show CDR1 as SEHNR and CDR2 as FQNEAQ (reference sequence). This CDR3 has 14 residues.

V gene TRBV6-2 or TRBV6-3 combines with J gene TRBJ1-2; a weak D match, TRBD1 (5 bases). From germline, CDR1 is MNHEY and CDR2 SVGEGT. The CDR3 sequence is 17 residues long. Deletions cut 0 bases from V and 3 bases from J, with 17 bases between. The CDR3 sequence: CASSYSIGREYYYGYTF. The CDR3 DNA reads TGTGCCAGCAGTTACTCGATCGGCAGGGAATATTACTATGGCTACACCTTC.

The chain joins TRBV11-2 to TRBJ1-5; D gene ambiguous. CDR1 SGHAT and CDR2 FQNNGV come from the germline V gene. The CDR3 has 13 residues. V gave up 0 bases and J gave up 5 bases, with 5 bases separating them. DNA of the CDR3: TGTGCCAGCAGCTTAGATTTGCATCAGCCCCAGCATTTT. This translates into CASSLDLHQPQHF. Filled out from reference TRBV11-2 and TRBJ1-5, the complete variable domain reads EAGVAQSPRYKIIEKRQSVAFWCNPISGHATLYWYQQILGQGPKLLIQFQNNGVVDDSQLPKDRFSAERLKGVDSTLKIQPAKLEDSAVYLCASSLDLHQPQHFGDGTRLSIL.

The chain has TRBV2 and TRBJ2-1, with D perhaps assigned TRBD1 or TRBD2 (5 bases each). The CDR3 has 11 residues. Germline-derived CDR1 and CDR2 are SNHLY and FYNNEI. The ends were cut back, 2 bases at V and 16 bases at J, with 12 bases in the middle. The CDR3 region has the DNA TGTGCCAGCAGTGAATTCGGGACCCCTTTCTTC. Its protein product is CASSEFGTPFF.

The gene calls are TRBV15 and TRBJ1-5; possibly TRBD1 for D (5 bases). Germline V CDR1 and CDR2: LNHNV, YYDKDF (reference sequence). This CDR3 has 18 residues. The V end was cut by 0 bases, the J end by 0 bases, with 15 bases between. CDR3 residues: CATSRDRQGAYSNQPQHF. CDR3 DNA: TGTGCCACCAGCAGAGATCGGCAGGGAGCGTATAGCAATCAGCCCCAGCATTTT.

This chain uses TRBV18 with TRBJ1-5; 7 nucleotides align to TRBD1. This CDR3 comprises 16 residues. Looked up from germline, CDR1 is KGHSH and CDR2 is LQKENI. The V gene end was trimmed by 0 bases and the J gene end by 5 bases; junction bases not matched to a gene: 7. The CDR3 bases are TGTGCCAGCTCACCACCGGAGGGGGCGAGGGATCAGCCCCAGCATTTT. Amino acids: CASSPPEGARDQPQHF.

The chain joins TRBV27 to TRBJ2-6; no clear D gene. The CDR3 spans 15 residues. Trimming shortened V by 6 bases and J by 3 bases, and 12 bases separated the two germline ends. In germline, CDR1 is MNHEY, CDR2 SMNVEV (reference sequence). CDR3 sequence reads: CASSSLGIGANVLTF. DNA for the CDR3: TGTGCCAGCAGCTCGCTAGGGATTGGGGCCAACGTCCTGACTTTC. Variable domain in full (rest from reference TRBV27 and TRBJ2-6): EAQVTQNPRYLITVTGKKLTVTCSQNMNHEYMSWYRQDPGLGLRQIYYSMNVEVTDKGDVPEGYKVSRKEKRNFPLILESPSPNQTSLYFCASSSLGIGANVLTFGAGSRLTVL.